This T cell receptor beta chain was recovered during a study of OX40 agonist ivuxolimab in advanced cancers. This CDR3 contains 16 residues. Germline CDR1 SGHTA, CDR2 FQGTGA. The V segment lost 5 bases and the J segment 2 bases; nucleotides outside the gene matches: 7. Produced via immunoSEQ multiplex PCR; TCRdb's table is partial and in-frame only. The sample has tens of thousands of clones, 85% seen once; the top ten hold approximately 3.1%. The TCR originated in an adult with an advanced solid tumor such as melanoma, head and neck, liver or kidney cancer. The J gene is TRBJ2-7, the V gene TRBV7-3; 12 bases are a match to TRBD2. The input for sequencing was CD4+ or CD8+ T cells sorted from blood, taken in a trial of the OX40 agonist ivuxolimab. CDR3 loop: CASSPSTSGRAYEQYF. The DNA for the CDR3 is TGTGCCAGCAGCCCTTCGACTAGCGGGAGAGCCTACGAGCAGTACTTC.